The clone carrying this TCR beta chain has ten or more counts. RNA transcripts were the template, and TCR beta CDR3 regions were amplified from them. RT-PCR in the first round used HTBI primers; a second-round multiplex PCR followed. TCRdb passed the multiplex PCR reads through MiXCR, listing each CDR3 protein once. Here the sample spans 300,000 to 400,000 distinct CDR3 sequences, approximately 18% being singletons. This specimen comes from a study of Graves' ophthalmopathy and Graves' hyperthyroidism. V lost 3 bases and J lost 5; bases outside the gene matches: 5. The length of the CDR3 is 16 residues. Hyperthyroidism counted as stable given no ophthalmopathy within 18 months of follow-up. Other autoimmune diseases, uncontrolled infections, pregnancy or lactation led to the exclusion of patients.

The sequenced material came from peripheral blood. The TCR comes from an adult woman with stable Graves' hyperthyroidism. The rearrangement links TRBV12-3 or TRBV12-4 to TRBJ2-5, with TRBD2 matching over 14 bases. In DNA, the CDR3 is TGTGCCAGCAGTTTGGGTGGACTAGCGGGAGGCGAGACCCAGTACTTC. It translates to CASSLGGLAGGETQYF.